The entry that follows covers one TCR beta chain sequence. The antigen remains unidentified. These data belong to a study of T cell responses to AZD1222 COVID-19 vaccine. TCRdb's copy holds only in-frame clones and misses some; the assay was immunoSEQ multiplex PCR. Of over 100,000 clones in the sample, about 86% were seen once. The CDR3 runs to 12 residues. V was clipped by 5 bases and J by 9 bases; unmatched bases: 4. The germline V gene encodes CDR1 LNHDA and CDR2 SQIVND (reference sequence). Overall study findings and caveats: CD4 TCRs covered the whole spike, strongest at regions 160-218 and 743-854. The donors showed a predominance of white British ancestry and of females, with possible underestimation of clonal diversity.

The receptor was isolated from an adult in good health. Sequenced here: peripheral blood, sampled on day 0 of AZD1222 vaccination. The rearrangement uses TRBV19 and TRBJ2-1, with 7 bases matching TRBD1. As DNA, the CDR3 is TGTGCCAGTAGTTTCGCAGGGGGTGAGCAGTTCTTC. Its translation is CASSFAGGEQFF. The full variable domain, completed using reference TRBV19 and TRBJ2-1, is DGGITQSPKYLFRKEGQNVTLSCEQNLNHDAMYWYRQDPGQGLRLIYYSQIVNDFQKGDIAEGYSVSREKKESFPLTVTSAQKNPTAFYLCASSFAGGEQFFGPGTRLTVL.